The sequence of this T cell receptor beta chain was determined in a study of blood T cell repertoires in COVID-19. This CDR3 is 15 amino acids long. Per germline, CDR1 SGHRS and CDR2 YFSETQ. V shed 3 bases, J shed 6 bases, and the junction held 6 bases outside the gene matches. TCRdb's copy holds only in-frame clones and misses some; the assay was immunoSEQ multiplex PCR. The repertoire holds about 80,000 clones, with 60% to 85% as singletons. This clone was seen just once. The source material was peripheral blood. The TCR sequence derives from a human donor in a cohort sampled during active COVID-19. V usage is TRBV5-1 and J usage is TRBJ2-2; 9 nucleotides line up with TRBD1. CDR3 residues: CASSWAGTGPGELFF. The CDR3, as DNA: TGCGCCAGCAGCTGGGCCGGGACAGGGCCCGGGGAGCTGTTTTTT.